The 22 T cell receptor beta chains reported below all come from one sample, sequenced in a study of blood T cell repertoires in COVID-19. The method was immunoSEQ multiplex PCR; TCRdb's version includes in-frame clones alone and lacks a portion of them. This table holds about 370,000 clones, over 75% found once. Sample: peripheral blood. These receptors all stem from a woman in her thirties with COVID-19, enrolled during active disease.

The V gene is TRBV2, the J gene TRBJ2-2; a weak D match, TRBD1 (5 bases). The V gene lost 6 bases and the J gene lost 7 bases, with 9 bases spanning the gap. Germline V CDR1 and CDR2: SNHLY, FYNNEI. The CDR3 has 12 residues. CDR3 coding DNA: TGTGCCAGCAGGACAGAGATCGGGGAGCTGTTTTTT. Translated, it gives CASRTEIGELFF.

The rearrangement links TRBV4-3 to TRBJ2-7, with 9 bases identical to TRBD1. The CDR3 has 13 amino acids. CDR1 and CDR2 from the germline V gene are LGHNA and YSLEER. The V and J ends lost 5 bases and 3 bases, in that order; junction bases with no gene match: 2. DNA for the CDR3: TGCGCCAGCAGCGGGACAGGGAACTACGAGCAGTACTTC. It is translated as CASSGTGNYEQYF.

This clone is a singleton in its sample. This chain joins TRBV3-1 (or the pseudogene TRBV3-2) and TRBJ2-2; 10 nucleotides line up with TRBD2. The germline gives CDR1 LGHDT, CDR2 YNNKEL (reference sequence). The length of the CDR3 is 15 residues. The V segment lost 6 bases and the J segment 1 base; nucleotides outside the gene matches: 2. CDR3 nucleotides: TGTGCCAGCAGGATAGCGGGAGGGAACACCGGGGAGCTGTTTTTT. It translates to CASRIAGGNTGELFF.

The chain is built from TRBV27 and TRBJ1-6; D gene uncertain. The V and J ends lost 3 bases and 8 bases respectively, with 5 bases between them. Per germline, CDR1 MNHEY and CDR2 SMNVEV (reference sequence). The CDR3 totals 12 residues. The chain's CDR3 is CASSFSDSPLHF. The CDR3, as DNA: TGTGCCAGCAGTTTCTCGGATTCACCCCTCCACTTT.

This clone was observed at least ten times. J is TRBJ1-1 and V is TRBV28; D uncertain. CDR1 is MDHEN, CDR2 SYDVKM, per germline. Between the trimmed V and J ends, which lost 4 bases and 1 base, there was a span of 7 bases. The CDR3 is made up of 13 amino acids. DNA of the CDR3: TGTGCCAGCAGTTATCGTCGGAACACTGAAGCTTTCTTT. It is translated as CASSYRRNTEAFF.

The genes are TRBV24-1 and TRBJ2-7, with 9 bases lining up with TRBD1. The CDR3 loop spans 16 amino acids. V was clipped by 1 base and J by 3 bases; unmatched bases: 6. The germline gives CDR1 KGHDR, CDR2 SFDVKD. CDR3 DNA sequence: TGTGCCACCAGTGATTTTAGTGGGACAGGGATCTACGAGCAGTACTTC. This translates into CATSDFSGTGIYEQYF.

In its sample, this clone was seen once. The J gene is TRBJ2-5, the V gene TRBV28; 9 nucleotides match TRBD1. The CDR3 has 16 residues. Germline lookup yields CDR1 MDHEN and CDR2 SYDVKM. V gave up 7 bases and J gave up 2 bases; unmatched junction bases: 11. This chain's CDR3 is CASTFNRGPRQETQYF. The CDR3, as DNA: TGTGCCAGCACCTTTAACAGGGGGCCCCGACAAGAGACCCAGTACTTC.

The rearrangement uses TRBV6-4 and TRBJ2-2; maybe TRBD1 (5 bases). The CDR3 extends over 14 amino acids. V lost 8 bases and J 1 base, leaving 11 bases between the germline ends. From germline, CDR1 is MRHNA and CDR2 SNTAGT. The CDR3 nucleotides are TGTGCCAGCCGTTACCAGGGGAACACCGGGGAGCTGTTTTTT. Residues: CASRYQGNTGELFF.

The chain carries TRBV19 and TRBJ1-4; perhaps TRBD1 as D (5 bases). Per the germline V gene, CDR1 is LNHDA and CDR2 is SQIVND (reference sequence). With 3 bases removed from V and 6 bases from J, the gap between germline ends came to 20 bases. The CDR3 is made up of 17 amino acids. The DNA for the CDR3 is TGTGCCAGTAGTATTAGTAGCCTCGGGACTTTCGATGAAAAACTGTTTTTT. Protein product: CASSISSLGTFDEKLFF.

This chain connects TRBV4-2 to TRBJ2-7, with a tentative D call TRBD1 (6 bases). The CDR3 contains 15 residues. V lost 1 base, J lost 3 bases, and 13 bases lay in between. CDR1 and CDR2 (germline): LGHNA, YNFKEQ. CDR3 in amino acids: CASSQVGARGYEQYF. CDR3 nucleotide sequence: TGTGCCAGCAGCCAAGTGGGGGCCAGGGGCTACGAGCAGTACTTC.

The rearrangement uses TRBV5-1 and TRBJ1-2; no reliable D call. The CDR3 sequence is 14 residues long. The V end was cut by 0 bases, the J end by 1 base, with 7 bases between. Germline-derived CDR1 and CDR2 are SGHRS and YFSETQ. The CDR3 nucleotides read TGCGCCAGCAGCTTGGGTGGGAGTAACTATGGCTACACCTTC. Translating it yields CASSLGGSNYGYTF. Based on the CDR3 plus reference TRBV5-1 and TRBJ1-2, the full variable domain is KAGVTQTPRYLIKTRGQQVTLSCSPISGHRSVSWYQQTPGQGLQFLFEYFSETQRNKGNFPGRFSGRQFSNSRSEMNVSTLELGDSALYLCASSLGGSNYGYTFGSGTRLTVV.

J is TRBJ2-1 and V is TRBV15; the match to TRBD1 covers 8 bases. Germline CDR1 reads LNHNV; CDR2 reads YYDKDF (reference sequence). The CDR3 has 16 residues. The V and J ends lost 2 bases and 4 bases, in that order; junction bases with no gene match: 7. The DNA for the CDR3 is TGTGCCACCAGCAGATGGGGCCAGGGGGCTTACAATGAGCAGTTCTTC. It specifies CATSRWGQGAYNEQFF.

This chain links TRBV12-5 with TRBJ2-2; perhaps TRBD2 as D (6 bases). The V end was cut by 0 bases, the J end by 6 bases, with 14 bases between. From germline, CDR1 is LGHNT and CDR2 FRNRAP. The CDR3 runs to 16 residues. The CDR3 reads CASGLVPGREPGELFF. DNA of the CDR3: TGTGCTAGTGGTTTGGTTCCCGGTCGGGAGCCCGGGGAGCTGTTTTTT.

The chain combines TRBV27 with TRBJ2-3; 8 bases align to TRBD2. Germline V gene sequence: CDR1 MNHEY, CDR2 SMNVEV (reference sequence). The CDR3 loop spans 15 amino acids. The J segment lost 6 bases and the V segment lost 5 bases, leaving 10 bases of the junction unmatched. The CDR3 loop is CASSPSSGGGDTQYF. The CDR3 DNA reads as TGTGCCAGCAGTCCATCTAGCGGCGGGGGGGATACGCAGTATTTT.

V gene TRBV6-5 combines with J gene TRBJ2-7; D is possibly TRBD2 (5 bases). Germline V CDR1 and CDR2: MNHEY, SVGAGI. V lost 2 bases, J lost 5 bases, and 13 bases lay in between. The CDR3 runs 14 residues. CDR3 sequence: CASSYTGDGNEQYF. Here the CDR3 DNA reads TGTGCCAGCAGTTACACCGGGGATGGAAACGAGCAGTACTTC.

The J gene is TRBJ1-4, the V gene TRBV7-8, with D perhaps TRBD1 (6 bases). Germline assignment: CDR1 SGHVS and CDR2 FQNEAQ. This CDR3 has 15 amino acids. Trimming left V 4 bases short and J 7 bases short, with 16 bases between. In nucleotides, the CDR3 is TGTGCCAGCAGCTGGGACACCCTAAGAGGTGAAAAACTGTTTTTT. This gives the protein CASSWDTLRGEKLFF.

The chain carries TRBV6-5 and TRBJ2-5; D uncertain. This CDR3 is built from 14 residues. V dropped 5 bases and J dropped 5 bases, with 15 bases sitting between them. Per the germline V gene, CDR1 is MNHEY and CDR2 is SVGAGI. The CDR3 DNA is TGTGCCAGCAGTCCAAGACCCAGGTTGGAGACCCAGTACTTC. It yields the protein CASSPRPRLETQYF.

The chain joins TRBV5-4 to TRBJ2-5; 7 nucleotides agree with TRBD2. The CDR3 consists of 10 residues. The germline V gene has CDR1 SGHNT and CDR2 YYREEE (reference sequence). Trimming removed 9 bases from V and 5 bases from J; junction bases left unmatched: 1. The CDR3 sequence is CAMGGETQYF. In DNA form, the CDR3 reads TGTGCCATGGGGGGGGAGACCCAGTACTTC.

The chain is built from TRBV10-3 and TRBJ2-1; 8 nucleotides match TRBD1. The CDR3 is 16 amino acids. After removal of 3 bases from V and 0 bases from J, the junction contained 4 bases not matched to a gene. Per the germline V gene, CDR1 is ENHRY and CDR2 is SYGVKD. The CDR3 is CAISDYRGSSYNEQFF. CDR3 in DNA: TGTGCCATCAGTGACTACAGGGGGAGCTCCTACAATGAGCAGTTCTTC.

The rearrangement joins TRBV7-8 to TRBJ2-7; possibly TRBD2 for D (5 bases). CDR1 is SGHVS and CDR2 is FQNEAQ in the germline V gene. Trimming took off 5 bases at V and 4 bases at J, with 12 bases between the two ends. This CDR3 comprises 13 residues. This chain's CDR3 is CASSPIGGYEQYF. The CDR3 DNA sequence: TGTGCCAGCAGCCCCATCGGCGGGTACGAGCAGTACTTC.

The chain joins TRBV7-9 to TRBJ1-6, with TRBD1 matching 9 bases. V dropped 5 bases and J dropped 10; count of bases not matched to a gene: 12. The CDR3 has 16 residues. The germline V gene has CDR1 SEHNR and CDR2 FQNEAQ (reference sequence). In DNA form, the CDR3 reads TGTGCCAGCAGCACTTATGGGACAGGGTTTCGGTCACCCCTCCACTTT. This translates into CASSTYGTGFRSPLHF.

This chain links TRBV9 with TRBJ2-5; 7 bases line up with TRBD1. This CDR3 has 16 amino acids. V shed 3 bases, J shed 2 bases, and the junction held 10 bases outside the gene matches. In germline, CDR1 is SGDLS, CDR2 YYNGEE. Here the CDR3 reads CASSAYPGTDQETQYF. CDR3 sequence (DNA): TGTGCCAGCAGCGCCTACCCCGGGACAGATCAAGAGACCCAGTACTTC.